The present T cell receptor beta chain was sequenced within a study of tissue T cells after allogeneic stem cell transplantation. Study-level results: Tissue-detected TCR repertoire was only partly captured by blood and spleen T cells. Within patients, tissue anatomy strongly shaped TCR repertoire composition.

Non-transplant comparator patients with other cancers had at least five gastrointestinal samples and no known gastrointestinal disease. For this clone: The antigen is unknown. Other DNA sequences in this specimen translate into the identical CDR3.

Germline trimming cut 7 bases from V and 4 bases from J; bases unmatched to any gene: 5. Per germline, CDR1 LNHDA and CDR2 SQIVND (reference sequence). The CDR3 has 14 residues. TCRbeta CDR3 was sequenced at survey depth with template counts. Only in-frame clones appear in the TCRdb table, and some are missing; sequencing was by immunoSEQ multiplex PCR. Of about 6,300 clones listed, just under 70% are singletons. V is TRBV19 and J is TRBJ1-5, with 9 bases aligning to TRBD1. The clonotype comes from a woman between 18 and 55 years old with breast cancer. The material was tissue from the stomach, obtained at autopsy. CDR3 residues: CASIRTGVNQPQHF. The DNA for the CDR3 is TGTGCCAGTATTAGGACAGGGGTGAATCAGCCCCAGCATTTT. Filled out from reference TRBV19 and TRBJ1-5, the complete variable domain reads DGGITQSPKYLFRKEGQNVTLSCEQNLNHDAMYWYRQDPGQGLRLIYYSQIVNDFQKGDIAEGYSVSREKKESFPLTVTSAQKNPTAFYLCASIRTGVNQPQHFGDGTRLSIL.